The clone carrying this T cell receptor (beta chain) was counted a few times. Primers for the PCR totalled 60 Vbeta and 13 Jbeta. Libraries were prepared by immunoSEQ multiplex PCR; TCRdb keeps only in-frame clonotypes and omits some of them. This table holds approximately 110,000 clones, 55% to 75% found once. The germline gives CDR1 LGHNA, CDR2 YSLEER. Losses at the gene ends were 4 bases for V and 7 bases for J; bases not matched to a gene: 9. The CDR3 contains 14 residues. The record originates from a study of cytomegalovirus exposure and HLA in healthy donors. The sequence derives from a middle-aged woman in good health and CMV-seropositive. What was sequenced was PBMCs. The genes are TRBV4-3 and TRBJ1-1, with TRBD1 identical over 7 bases. The CDR3 sequence: CASSPGRQGYEAFF. DNA of the CDR3: TGCGCCAGCAGCCCCGGTAGACAGGGTTATGAAGCTTTCTTT.